Each of the 28 T cell receptor beta chains below was sequenced from the same sample in a study of T cells in Graves' hyperthyroidism and ophthalmopathy. Regions amplified from RNA transcripts were the TCR beta CDR3 regions. The TCR CDR3 first-round RT-PCR relied on the HTBI primer set. From the multiplex PCR reads, TCRdb called clonotypes with MiXCR, one entry per CDR3 protein. Counted here are roughly 180,000 distinct CDR3 sequences, 9.4% occurring once; the ten biggest clones make up approximately 20%. Sequenced: blood. Source of these receptors: a woman between 18 and 30 years old with Graves' hyperthyroidism that later progressed to Graves' ophthalmopathy.

This clonotype was seen a few times. V is TRBV19 and J is TRBJ2-5, with no clear D. CDR1 and CDR2 (germline): LNHDA, SQIVND (reference sequence). V lost 1 base, J lost 3 bases, and 9 bases lay in between. The CDR3 extends over 14 amino acids. The CDR3 loop is CASSIGRTKETQYF. In DNA, the CDR3 is TGTGCCAGTAGTATAGGTCGGACGAAAGAGACCCAGTACTTC. Drawing the rest from reference TRBV19 and TRBJ2-5, the complete variable domain is DGGITQSPKYLFRKEGQNVTLSCEQNLNHDAMYWYRQDPGQGLRLIYYSQIVNDFQKGDIAEGYSVSREKKESFPLTVTSAQKNPTAFYLCASSIGRTKETQYFGPGTRLLVL.

There are a few counts of this clonotype. This chain links TRBV28 with TRBJ2-5, with 11 bases aligning to TRBD1. V was clipped by 5 bases and J by 3 bases; unmatched bases: 14. Germline lookup yields CDR1 MDHEN and CDR2 SYDVKM. The CDR3 is 18 residues long. CDR3 in DNA: TGTGCCAGCAGTCCGAGGTGGGACAGGGGGTTGGGAAAAGAGACCCAGTACTTC. Translated, it gives CASSPRWDRGLGKETQYF.

V usage is TRBV7-3 and J usage is TRBJ2-3; 8 bases agree with TRBD2. CDR3 length: 16 amino acids. Germline trimming cut 4 bases from V and 4 bases from J; bases unmatched to any gene: 10. Germline loops: CDR1 SGHTA, CDR2 FQGTGA. The CDR3 coding sequence is TGTGCCAGCAGCTCGTATTACGGGGGGGCCCCAGATACGCAGTATTTT. As protein: CASSSYYGGAPDTQYF. Full variable domain (rest looked up from reference TRBV7-3 and TRBJ2-3): GAGVSQTPSNKVTEKGKYVELRCDPISGHTALYWYRQSLGQGPEFLIYFQGTGAADDSGLPNDRFFAVRPEGSVSTLKIQRTERGDSAVYLCASSSYYGGAPDTQYFGPGTRLTVL.

This clonotype was recorded at least ten times. This rearrangement joins TRBV7-3 to TRBJ2-7; D is perhaps TRBD1 or TRBD2 (6 bases each). Deletions cut 5 bases from V and 3 bases from J, with 14 bases between. Per germline, CDR1 SGHTA and CDR2 FQGTGA. The CDR3 sequence is 14 residues long. DNA of the CDR3: TGTGCCAGCAGCGAAGGGGGGATGGTCTACGAGCAGTACTTC. This codes for CASSEGGMVYEQYF.

This chain links TRBV4-1 with TRBJ2-1, with 8 positions matching TRBD2. J lost 0 bases, V lost 0 bases, and 7 bases had no gene match. CDR1 and CDR2 (germline): MGHRA, YSYEKL. This CDR3 has 18 residues. The DNA of the CDR3 is TGCGCCAGCAGCCAAGAAGGGACTAGTTTAAGCTCCTACAATGAGCAGTTCTTC. Translation gives CASSQEGTSLSSYNEQFF.

The sample holds many counts of this clonotype. The chain employs TRBV7-9 and TRBJ1-1; tentative D call: TRBD1 (6 bases). The CDR3 length is 15 residues. Trimming shortened V by 5 bases and J by 4 bases, and 17 bases separated the two germline ends. CDR1 and CDR2 from the germline V gene are SEHNR and FQNEAQ (reference sequence). The CDR3 here is CASSEEGGRGTEAFF. Written as DNA, the CDR3 is TGTGCCAGCAGCGAGGAGGGGGGGCGCGGCACTGAAGCTTTCTTT.

This clonotype was observed at least ten times. The chain employs TRBV6-1 and TRBJ1-5, with a weak D call TRBD1 (6 bases). The germline V gene has CDR1 MNHNS and CDR2 SASEGT. V was clipped by 4 bases and J by 1 base, with 11 bases between them. The CDR3 length is 15 residues. The CDR3, as DNA: TGTGCCAGCAGTGTGTCGAGGGGGAGCAATCAGCCCCAGCATTTT. Protein product: CASSVSRGSNQPQHF.

In its sample, this clonotype was seen many times. The chain has TRBV12-3 or TRBV12-4 and TRBJ2-7, with 9 nucleotides matching TRBD2. V gave up 7 bases and J gave up 5 bases; unmatched junction bases: 12. The CDR3 sequence is 15 residues long. The CDR3, as DNA: TGTGCCAGCACCACCCTAGCGGGGATGGCGAACGAGCAGTACTTC. It specifies CASTTLAGMANEQYF.

This clonotype was picked up many times. The chain joins TRBV7-6 to TRBJ2-1; the match to TRBD2 covers 13 bases. From germline, CDR1 is SGHVS and CDR2 FNYEAQ. The CDR3 loop spans 14 amino acids. The junction had 3 bases not matched to a gene; V was cut back by 5 bases and J by 8 bases. The CDR3 DNA follows: TGTGCCAGCAGCCGGACTAGCGGGAGCTATGAGCAGTTCTTC. Protein product: CASSRTSGSYEQFF.

The rearrangement links TRBV7-2 to TRBJ2-7, with 15 nucleotides matching TRBD2. The germline V gene has CDR1 SGHTA and CDR2 FQGNSA. This CDR3 region has 18 residues. The J segment lost 2 bases and the V segment lost 3 bases, leaving 8 bases of the junction unmatched. The CDR3 nucleotides read TGTGCCAGCAGCTTGGAGTTGGGACTAGCGGGAGGAACCTACGAGCAGTACTTC. It is translated as CASSLELGLAGGTYEQYF.

This clonotype was detected many times. The chain employs TRBV28 and TRBJ2-1; TRBD2 matches at 15 bases. With 2 bases clipped from V and 6 bases from J, the junction kept 2 bases outside the gene matches. Germline assignment: CDR1 MDHEN and CDR2 SYDVKM. The CDR3 has 16 amino acids. CDR3 bases: TGTGCCAGCAGTTTAGGACTAGCGGGGGGGCCCAATGAGCAGTTCTTC. It is translated as CASSLGLAGGPNEQFF.

This clonotype was seen repeatedly, ten times or more. The V call is TRBV6-1, the J call TRBJ1-5; D ambiguous. This CDR3 has 16 amino acids. Germline V lookup: CDR1 MNHNS, CDR2 SASEGT. V lost 5 bases and J 0 bases, leaving 14 bases between the germline ends. The DNA for the CDR3 is TGTGCCAGCAGTAAGTTACTCTCAAATAGCAATCAGCCCCAGCATTTT. Its translation is CASSKLLSNSNQPQHF.

There are many counts of this clonotype. The chain has TRBV7-2 and TRBJ2-5, with TRBD2 identical over 8 bases. The CDR3 is 15 residues long. V gave up 3 bases and J gave up 2 bases; unmatched junction bases: 5. Germline values: CDR1 SGHTA, CDR2 FQGNSA. CDR3 sequence reads: CASSFTSGLQETQYF. Here the CDR3 DNA reads TGTGCCAGCAGCTTTACTAGCGGATTACAAGAGACCCAGTACTTC. Complete variable domain (other parts from reference TRBV7-2 and TRBJ2-5): GAGVSQSPSNKVTEKGKDVELRCDPISGHTALYWYRQSLGQGLEFLIYFQGNSAPDKSGLPSDRFSAERTGGSVSTLTIQRTQQEDSAVYLCASSFTSGLQETQYFGPGTRLLVL.

As to this clonotype: A read error may be the cause here, since a much bigger clone is one base away. The rearrangement links TRBV3-1 to TRBJ2-1, with D tentatively TRBD2 (7 bases). The germline gives CDR1 LGHDT, CDR2 YNNKEL (reference sequence). V dropped 4 bases and J dropped 9 bases, with 22 bases sitting between them. CDR3 length: 16 residues. The CDR3, as DNA: TGTGCCAGCAGCCTCCTCTTGCCACAGGGAGGGAGTGAGCAGTTCTTC. This gives the protein CASSLLLPQGGSEQFF.

This clonotype was recorded many times. The genes are TRBV6-1 and TRBJ2-7, with TRBD1 matching over 9 bases. After removal of 2 bases from V and 2 bases from J, the junction contained 4 bases not matched to a gene. Per the germline V gene, CDR1 is MNHNS and CDR2 is SASEGT. The CDR3 covers 15 residues. In nucleotides, the CDR3 is TGTGCCAGCAGTGAAACCGGGACAGGGCCCTACGAGCAGTACTTC. Amino acids: CASSETGTGPYEQYF.

This clonotype was observed a few times. Given a much more abundant clone one base away, this may be a read error. V is TRBV7-8 and J is TRBJ1-5, with D maybe TRBD1 (5 bases). The CDR3 totals 14 residues. The germline gives CDR1 SGHVS, CDR2 FQNEAQ. Deletions cut 5 bases from V and 8 bases from J, with 16 bases between. Here the CDR3 reads CASSPDSQIKPQHF. As DNA, the CDR3 is TGTGCCAGCAGCCCAGACAGCCAAATCAAGCCCCAGCATTTT. The entire variable domain, with the rest obtained from reference TRBV7-8 and TRBJ1-5, is as follows: GAGVSQSPRYKVAKRGQDVALRCDPISGHVSLFWYQQALGQGPEFLTYFQNEAQLDKSGLPSDRFFAERPEGSVSTLKIQRTQQEDSAVYLCASSPDSQIKPQHFGDGTRLSIL.

This clonotype was counted many times. The chain has TRBV7-6 and TRBJ2-1; 10 bases agree with TRBD1. J was trimmed by 8 bases and V by 5 bases; bases with no gene match: 9. The germline V gene encodes CDR1 SGHVS and CDR2 FNYEAQ. The CDR3 contains 15 residues. The CDR3 loop reads CASSKTGGAFYEQFF. The DNA for the CDR3 is TGTGCCAGCAGCAAGACAGGGGGCGCTTTCTATGAGCAGTTCTTC.

This clonotype has a count of ten or more. DNA for the CDR3: TGTGCCAGCCTTGGGGGGGGGCTCGGGAACACTGAAGCTTTCTTT. The encoded protein is CASLGGGLGNTEAFF. V and J are TRBV2 and TRBJ1-1; maybe TRBD1 (6 bases). The germline V gene encodes CDR1 SNHLY and CDR2 FYNNEI. CDR3 length: 15 residues. V lost 8 bases, J lost 1 base, and 17 bases lay in between.

This clonotype was seen ten or more times. The chain couples TRBV28 to TRBJ1-2, with no clear D. The ends were cut back, 2 bases at V and 8 bases at J, with 9 bases in the middle. The germline V gene has CDR1 MDHEN and CDR2 SYDVKM. This CDR3 is 12 amino acids long. The CDR3 sequence: CASSLKPKGYTF. The CDR3 DNA reads as TGTGCCAGCAGTTTAAAGCCGAAAGGCTACACCTTC.

This sequence joins TRBV29-1 and TRBJ2-1, with 8 bases lining up with TRBD1. Germline assignment: CDR1 SQVTM and CDR2 ANQGSEA. CDR3 length equals 13 residues. J lost 6 bases, V lost 7 bases, and 8 bases had no gene match. Here the CDR3 DNA reads TGCAGCGCCGGACAGGGACTTTTCAATGAGCAGTTCTTC. This translates into CSAGQGLFNEQFF.

This clonotype was seen at least ten times. The chain combines TRBV7-8 with TRBJ2-7, with 7 bases fitting TRBD1. Unmatched junction bases numbered 6, after V lost 4 bases and J lost 3 bases. This CDR3 has 14 amino acids. Germline CDR1 is SGHVS and CDR2 is FQNEAQ. CDR3 sequence reads: CASSYGTADYEQYF. CDR3 bases: TGTGCCAGCAGCTACGGGACAGCCGACTACGAGCAGTACTTC.

Comments on this clonotype: A much larger clone differs from this one at a single base, so this may be a read error. V usage is TRBV27 and J usage is TRBJ2-5; D uncertain. The CDR3 consists of 13 residues. CDR1 MNHEY and CDR2 SMNVEV come from the germline V gene (reference sequence). Here the CDR3 reads CASSAWTQEAQYF. The CDR3, as DNA: TGTGCCAGCAGTGCGTGGACCCAAGAGGCCCAGTACTTC.

This clonotype was counted only a few times. The chain links TRBV7-3 to TRBJ2-5; 13 bases are shared with TRBD2. V shed 5 bases, J shed 3 bases, and the junction held 12 bases outside the gene matches. CDR3 length equals 18 residues. Germline V gene lookup returns CDR1 SGHTA and CDR2 FQGTGA. The CDR3 DNA reads TGTGCCAGCAGCCCCTTGGGACTAGCGGGAACGCTAGAAGAGACCCAGTACTTC. It specifies CASSPLGLAGTLEETQYF. The variable domain in full, completed from reference TRBV7-3 and TRBJ2-5, reads GAGVSQTPSNKVTEKGKYVELRCDPISGHTALYWYRQSLGQGPEFLIYFQGTGAADDSGLPNDRFFAVRPEGSVSTLKIQRTERGDSAVYLCASSPLGLAGTLEETQYFGPGTRLLVL.

Ten or more counts support this clonotype. The rearrangement joins TRBV9 to TRBJ1-2, with 9 bases lining up with TRBD1. The germline CDR1 and CDR2 sequences are SGDLS and YYNGEE. Trimming cost V 4 bases and J 5 bases; bases outside gene matches: 6. The CDR3 has 14 residues. The CDR3 sequence is CASSFRDREYGYTF. CDR3 nucleotides: TGTGCCAGCAGCTTTAGGGACAGGGAGTATGGCTACACCTTC.

In this sample, this clonotype turned up many times. V gene TRBV20-1 combines with J gene TRBJ1-5; weak D call: TRBD1 (5 bases). The CDR3 consists of 13 residues. The germline V gene encodes CDR1 DFQATT and CDR2 SNEGSKA (reference sequence). Between the trimmed V and J ends, which lost 3 bases and 7 bases, there was a span of 13 bases. This CDR3 reads CSARAGILQPQHF. CDR3 DNA: TGCAGTGCTAGGGCAGGGATCTTGCAGCCCCAGCATTTT.

This clonotype was found many times. The rearrangement uses TRBV2 and TRBJ2-5, with TRBD2 identical over 9 bases. Germline V gives CDR1 SNHLY, CDR2 FYNNEI. J lost 12 bases, V lost 2 bases, and 4 bases had no gene match. This CDR3 spans 12 amino acids. The CDR3 sequence is CASSEIAGVKYF. The CDR3 DNA follows: TGTGCCAGCAGTGAAATAGCGGGAGTGAAGTACTTC. Full variable domain (rest looked up from reference TRBV2 and TRBJ2-5): EPEVTQTPSHQVTQMGQEVILRCVPISNHLYFYWYRQILGQKVEFLVSFYNNEISEKSEIFDDQFSVERPDGSNFTLKIRSTKLEDSAMYFCASSEIAGVKYFGPGTRLLVL.

The table lists this clonotype with many counts. V usage is TRBV10-3 and J usage is TRBJ2-7; D is perhaps TRBD1 (6 bases). Germline CDR1 and CDR2: ENHRY and SYGVKD. The CDR3 sequence is 14 residues long. Trimming cost V 6 bases and J 2 bases, with 14 bases left between them. The CDR3 DNA follows: TGTGCCATCAGGTCCCACAGGGAAACCTACGAGCAGTACTTC. Translation gives CAIRSHRETYEQYF.

A few counts support this clonotype. The V call is TRBV19, the J call TRBJ2-3; the D gene is possibly TRBD2 (6 bases). Trimming left V 2 bases short and J 2 bases short, with 8 bases between. CDR1 LNHDA and CDR2 SQIVND come from the germline V gene (reference sequence). The CDR3 extends over 14 amino acids. The DNA for the CDR3 is TGTGCCAGTAGTATAAGGGACTCCACAGATACGCAGTATTTT. Translation gives CASSIRDSTDTQYF.